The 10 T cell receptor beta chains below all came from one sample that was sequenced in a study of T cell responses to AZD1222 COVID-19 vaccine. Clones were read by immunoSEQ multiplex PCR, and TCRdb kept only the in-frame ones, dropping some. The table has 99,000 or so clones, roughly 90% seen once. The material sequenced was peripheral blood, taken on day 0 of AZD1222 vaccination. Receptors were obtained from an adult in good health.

This chain's CDR3 is CASSWTWQGYGYTF. DNA for the CDR3: TGTGCCAGCAGTTGGACGTGGCAGGGGTATGGCTACACCTTC. The rearrangement uses TRBV27 and TRBJ1-2; D is perhaps TRBD1 (6 bases). The V end was cut by 4 bases, the J end by 5 bases, with 14 bases between. This CDR3 is built from 14 residues. CDR1 and CDR2 from the germline V gene are MNHEY and SMNVEV (reference sequence).

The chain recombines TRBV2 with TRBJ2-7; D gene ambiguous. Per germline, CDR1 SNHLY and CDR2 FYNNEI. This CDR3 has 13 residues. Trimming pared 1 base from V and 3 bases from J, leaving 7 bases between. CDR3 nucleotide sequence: TGTGCCAGCAGTGAAGGAGGCGACTACGAGCAGTACTTC. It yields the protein CASSEGGDYEQYF.

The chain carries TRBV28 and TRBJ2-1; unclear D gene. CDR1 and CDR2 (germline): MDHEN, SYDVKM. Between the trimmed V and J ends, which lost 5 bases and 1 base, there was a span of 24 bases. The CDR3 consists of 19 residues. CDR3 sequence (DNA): TGTGCCAGCAGTCCCCAAACCCACGGGCTAGATCCATCCTACAATGAGCAGTTCTTC. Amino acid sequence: CASSPQTHGLDPSYNEQFF. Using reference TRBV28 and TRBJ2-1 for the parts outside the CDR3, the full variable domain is DVKVTQSSRYLVKRTGEKVFLECVQDMDHENMFWYRQDPGLGLRLIYFSYDVKMKEKGDIPEGYSVSREKKERFSLILESASTNQTSMYLCASSPQTHGLDPSYNEQFFGPGTRLTVL.

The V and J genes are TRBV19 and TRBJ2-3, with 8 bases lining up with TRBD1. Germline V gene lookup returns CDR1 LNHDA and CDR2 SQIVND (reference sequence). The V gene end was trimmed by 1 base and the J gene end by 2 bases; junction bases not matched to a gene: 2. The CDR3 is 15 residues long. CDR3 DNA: TGTGCCAGTAGTATAGGGACAGGGCACACAGATACGCAGTATTTT. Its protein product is CASSIGTGHTDTQYF.

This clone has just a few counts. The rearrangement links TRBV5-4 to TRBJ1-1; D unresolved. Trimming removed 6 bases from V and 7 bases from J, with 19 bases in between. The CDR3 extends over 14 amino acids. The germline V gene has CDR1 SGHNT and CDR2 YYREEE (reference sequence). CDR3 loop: CASTPGFPGDEAFF. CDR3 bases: TGTGCCAGCACCCCCGGCTTCCCAGGAGATGAAGCTTTCTTT.

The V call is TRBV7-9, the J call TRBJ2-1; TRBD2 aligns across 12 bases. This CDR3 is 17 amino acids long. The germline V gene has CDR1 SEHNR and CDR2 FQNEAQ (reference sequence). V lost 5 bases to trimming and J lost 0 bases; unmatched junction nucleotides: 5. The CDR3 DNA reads TGTGCCAGCAGCCCGCTGGGACTAGCGGGCTCCTACAATGAGCAGTTCTTC. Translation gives CASSPLGLAGSYNEQFF.

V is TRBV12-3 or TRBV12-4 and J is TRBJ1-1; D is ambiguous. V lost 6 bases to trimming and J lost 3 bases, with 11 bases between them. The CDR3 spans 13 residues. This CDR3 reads CASSLNRDTEAFF. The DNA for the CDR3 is TGTGCCAGCAGCCTTAACCGAGACACTGAAGCTTTCTTT.

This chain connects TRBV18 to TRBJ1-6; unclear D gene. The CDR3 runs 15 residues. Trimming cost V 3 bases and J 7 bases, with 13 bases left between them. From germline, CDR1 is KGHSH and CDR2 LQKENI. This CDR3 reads CASSPSVLSNSPLHF. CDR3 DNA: TGTGCCAGCTCACCGAGCGTCTTATCCAATTCACCCCTCCACTTT.

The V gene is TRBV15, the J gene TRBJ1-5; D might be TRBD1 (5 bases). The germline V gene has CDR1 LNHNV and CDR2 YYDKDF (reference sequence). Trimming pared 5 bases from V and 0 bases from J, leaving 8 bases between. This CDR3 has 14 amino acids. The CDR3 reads CATSGGYSNQPQHF. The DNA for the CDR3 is TGTGCCACCAGCGGGGGTTATAGCAATCAGCCCCAGCATTTT.

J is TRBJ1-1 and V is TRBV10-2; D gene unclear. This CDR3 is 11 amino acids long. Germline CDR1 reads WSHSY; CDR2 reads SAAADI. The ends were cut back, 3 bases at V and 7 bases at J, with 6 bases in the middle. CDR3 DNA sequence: TGCGCCAGCAGTGACGGCGGTGAAGCTTTCTTT. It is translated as CASSDGGEAFF.